The present TCR beta chain was sequenced within a study of shared clonotypes between healthy human individuals (dated by TCRdb to the early 2020s). Context from the whole study: Three men and a couple of women, aged 18 to 49 years, made up the cohort. Per donor, three plates each were used for CD4 naive and CD4 memory, two for CD8 naive, and one for CD8 memory. The study deeply sequenced blood TCR repertoires of five healthy adults to estimate repertoire size and the extent of clonotype sharing between individuals. Per donor, leukapheresis produced somewhere between about 0.9 and 9 billion PBMCs. To increase sequencing depth and limit assay-specific biases, TCR repertoire library preparation and sequencing were carried out by different laboratories using diverse techniques.

Healthy HIV-negative adults with no recently reported acute infections or vaccinations were included as donors. Every donor was a Caucasian adult living in Nashville, Tennessee, USA. CD4+ T cells were enriched by magnetic negative selection; naive cells were then positively selected on CD45RA, and the negative fraction formed the memory subset. Blood was obtained by leukapheresis, after which PBMCs were separated by Ficoll-Histopaque density gradient centrifugation and cryopreserved in liquid nitrogen vapor phase. Analytical flow cytometry was used to check the purity and quantity of every magnetically sorted T cell population. From each sorted fraction, genomic DNA was isolated and quantified by UV absorbance on a Nanodrop 2000c. Points the paper makes about the study in general: Because the study included only a small number of donors, the genetic and exposure-history diversity represented was limited. Pairwise subsampling led to the expectation that sequencing depth would affect the degree of clonotype sharing among donors. Sampling was restricted to blood, and TCR repertoires in tissue are likely to differ from TCR repertoires in blood. Estimated clonotype richness was generally larger for naive than for memory subsets. Clonotypes shared by all four sorted-subset donors showed higher generation probabilities than non-shared clonotypes. Incomplete sequencing was indicated by rarefaction of sorted-subset datasets, despite the large sequencing depth. When a few donors were compared, the shared fraction of clonotypes was roughly 4.8% for naive CD4, around 3.6% for naive CD8, 2% to 2.5% for memory CD4, and less than 0.5% for memory CD8.

This clone has only one observation. Its cognate antigen has yet to be identified. Base-call qualities are not available, and no considerably larger clone is one nucleotide away. Using the deep immunoSEQ assay, TCR CDR3 regions were amplified from genomic DNA by multiplex PCR. For each cell subset, the extracted genomic DNA was distributed evenly across all wells of several immunoSEQ 96-well plates, and each plate served as one replicate. For sorted subsets, each replicate PCR was loaded with roughly 0.2 ug genomic DNA, equivalent to approximately 27,000 T cell genomes. Purified libraries were measured with a Qubit 3.0 fluorometer, size-checked on a Bioanalyzer 2100, and measured again with the KAPA Library Quantification kit. Every immunoSEQ 96-well plate was sequenced on a dedicated single-read 150-cycle Illumina NextSeq 550 flow cell. The authors' analysis ran thus. Because the immunoSEQ output held only junctional sequences and lacked quality scores, the filtering could not match the filtering applied to full-length reads. Sequences were annotated with PyIR, a Python wrapper for IgBLAST v1.9, using IMGT germline references to assign V/J genes and CDR3. Reads were removed for weak V/J assignments (E-value above 1e-6), missing CDR3, stop codons, out-of-frame junctions, or ambiguous translated residues. V3J clonotypes were defined by identical inferred V gene, J gene, and CDR3 amino acid sequence. Percentage overlap between repertoires was computed as shared unique clonotypes divided by the size of the smaller repertoire. Three approaches were used to assess repertoire richness: RTK rarefaction, the Chao1 estimator, and Recon v2.1 estimates of unobserved clonotypes. Generation probabilities for all TCRbeta clonotypes obtained by the gDNA method from a handful of donors were computed using OLGA. The immuneACCESS repertoire file appears here via TCRdb, limited to in-frame rearrangements. These files lack a portion of the clones; in checked studies, under half of the deficit traces to unresolved V genes, and the cause of the others is not known. V and J calls and clone size follow that table, whereas D and trimming were derived from the DNA. The sample table holds about 1 million clones, of which about 76% were seen once. Approximately 1.3% of the sample is in the top ten clones.

V loses 2 bases, J loses 1 base, and the germline ends lie 9 bases apart. Reading from cysteine to phenylalanine, the CDR3 counts 14 amino acids. Of all the DNA, just the CDR3 is kept, 42 bases in frame from base 1. According to the germline V gene, CDR1 reads SGHTA and CDR2 reads FQGNSA. What was sequenced was memory CD4+ T cells sorted from blood. The sample's cell subset or site, from its label and the paper: CD45RA-negative fraction. This TCR was sampled from a man aged 18 to 29 in good health. The chain is assembled from TRBV7-2 and TRBJ2-7, with the D gene not confidently named. The sequence in DNA is TGTGCCAGCAGCTTATCAACTTTTTCCTACGAGCAGTACTTC. It codes for CASSLSTFSYEQYF.